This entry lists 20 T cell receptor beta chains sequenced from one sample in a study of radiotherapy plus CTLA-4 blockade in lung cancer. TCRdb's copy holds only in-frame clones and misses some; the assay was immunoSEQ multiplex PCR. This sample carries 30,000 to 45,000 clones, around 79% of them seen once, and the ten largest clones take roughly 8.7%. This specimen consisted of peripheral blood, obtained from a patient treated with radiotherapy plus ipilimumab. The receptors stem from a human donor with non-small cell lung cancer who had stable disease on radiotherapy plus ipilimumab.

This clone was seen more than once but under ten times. CDR3 region: CASSLPPGANYGYTF. In nucleotides, the CDR3 is TGTGCCAGCAGCTTGCCTCCTGGAGCTAACTATGGCTACACCTTC. The chain employs TRBV5-4 and TRBJ1-2; D uncertain. V gave up 1 base and J gave up 0 bases, with 10 bases separating them. CDR3 length equals 15 residues. Germline assignment: CDR1 SGHNT and CDR2 YYREEE (reference sequence).

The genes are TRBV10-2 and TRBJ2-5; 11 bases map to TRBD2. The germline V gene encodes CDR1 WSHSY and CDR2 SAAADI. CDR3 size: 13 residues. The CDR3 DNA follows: TGCGCTGTAGCGGGGGGGCCTCGAGAGACCCAGTACTTC. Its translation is CAVAGGPRETQYF.

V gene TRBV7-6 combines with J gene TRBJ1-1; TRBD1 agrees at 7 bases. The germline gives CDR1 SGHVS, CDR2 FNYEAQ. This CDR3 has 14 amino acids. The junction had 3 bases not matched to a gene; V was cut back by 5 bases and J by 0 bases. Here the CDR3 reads CASSPGTVNTEAFF. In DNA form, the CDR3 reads TGTGCCAGCAGCCCCGGGACAGTGAACACTGAAGCTTTCTTT.

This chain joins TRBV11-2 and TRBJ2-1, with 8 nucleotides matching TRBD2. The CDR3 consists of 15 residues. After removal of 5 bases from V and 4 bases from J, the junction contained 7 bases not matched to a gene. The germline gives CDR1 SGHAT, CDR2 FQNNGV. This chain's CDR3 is CASSPYAGGYNEQFF. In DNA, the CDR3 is TGTGCCAGCAGCCCGTACGCGGGGGGATACAATGAGCAGTTCTTC.

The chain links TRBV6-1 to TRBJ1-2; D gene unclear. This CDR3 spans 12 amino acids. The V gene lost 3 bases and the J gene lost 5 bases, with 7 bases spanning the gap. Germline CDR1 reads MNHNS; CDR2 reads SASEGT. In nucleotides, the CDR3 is TGTGCCAGCAGTGACGACCGGTATGGCTACACCTTC. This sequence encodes CASSDDRYGYTF.

The CDR3 DNA follows: TGCGCCAGCAGCTTGGGAGGGGGAGCCGCTGAAGCTTTCTTT. It is translated as CASSLGGGAAEAFF. V usage is TRBV5-1 and J usage is TRBJ1-1; D might be TRBD1 (6 bases). CDR3 length: 14 residues. Germline CDR1 reads SGHRS; CDR2 reads YFSETQ. Trimming cost V 0 bases and J 6 bases, with 12 bases left between them. Variable domain in full (rest from reference TRBV5-1 and TRBJ1-1): KAGVTQTPRYLIKTRGQQVTLSCSPISGHRSVSWYQQTPGQGLQFLFEYFSETQRNKGNFPGRFSGRQFSNSRSEMNVSTLELGDSALYLCASSLGGGAAEAFFGQGTRLTVV.

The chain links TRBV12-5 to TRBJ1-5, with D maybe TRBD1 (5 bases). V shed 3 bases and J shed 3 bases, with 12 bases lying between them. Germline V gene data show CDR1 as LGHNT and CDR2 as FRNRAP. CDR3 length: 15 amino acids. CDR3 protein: CASGLNGANNQPQHF. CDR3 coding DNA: TGTGCTAGTGGTTTAAACGGGGCGAACAATCAGCCCCAGCATTTT.

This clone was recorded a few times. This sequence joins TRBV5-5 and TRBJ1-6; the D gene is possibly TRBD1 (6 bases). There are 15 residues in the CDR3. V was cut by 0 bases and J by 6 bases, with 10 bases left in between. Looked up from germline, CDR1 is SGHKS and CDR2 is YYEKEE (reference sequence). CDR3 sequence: CASSLETGPNSPLHF. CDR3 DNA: TGTGCCAGCAGCTTGGAGACAGGTCCTAATTCACCCCTCCACTTT.

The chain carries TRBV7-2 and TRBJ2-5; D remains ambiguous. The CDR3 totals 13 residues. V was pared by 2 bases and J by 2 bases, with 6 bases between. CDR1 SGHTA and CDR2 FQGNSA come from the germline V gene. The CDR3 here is CASSLTWQETQYF. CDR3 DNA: TGTGCCAGCAGCTTAACCTGGCAAGAGACCCAGTACTTC.

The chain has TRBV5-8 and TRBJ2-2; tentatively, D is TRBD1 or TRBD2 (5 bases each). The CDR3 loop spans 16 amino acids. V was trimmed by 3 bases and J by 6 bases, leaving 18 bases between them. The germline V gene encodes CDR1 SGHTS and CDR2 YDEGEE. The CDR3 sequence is CASSSGTAVDAGELFF. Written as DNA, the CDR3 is TGTGCCAGCAGCTCGGGGACCGCGGTAGACGCCGGGGAGCTGTTTTTT. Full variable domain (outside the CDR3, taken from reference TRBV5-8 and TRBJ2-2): EAGVTQSPTHLIKTRGQQATLRCSPISGHTSVYWYQQALGLGLQFLLWYDEGEERNRGNFPPRFSGRQFPNYSSELNVNALELEDSALYLCASSSGTAVDAGELFFGEGSRLTVL.

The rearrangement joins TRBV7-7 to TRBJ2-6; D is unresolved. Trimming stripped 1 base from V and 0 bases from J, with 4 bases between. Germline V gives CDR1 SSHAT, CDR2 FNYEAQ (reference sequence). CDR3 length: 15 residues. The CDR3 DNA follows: TGTGCCAGCAGCTTAGGGGGCTCTGGGGCCAACGTCCTGACTTTC. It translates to CASSLGGSGANVLTF.

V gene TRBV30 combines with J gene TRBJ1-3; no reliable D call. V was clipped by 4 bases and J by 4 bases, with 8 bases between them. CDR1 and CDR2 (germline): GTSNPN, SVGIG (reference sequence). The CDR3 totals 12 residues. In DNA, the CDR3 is TGTGCCTGGAACTCCGGGGGAAACACCATATATTTT. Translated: CAWNSGGNTIYF. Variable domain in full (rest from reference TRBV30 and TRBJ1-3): SQTIHQWPATLVQPVGSPLSLECTVEGTSNPNLYWYRQAAGRGLQLLFYSVGIGQISSEVPQNLSASRPQDRQFILSSKKLLLSDSGFYLCAWNSGGNTIYFGEGSWLTVV.

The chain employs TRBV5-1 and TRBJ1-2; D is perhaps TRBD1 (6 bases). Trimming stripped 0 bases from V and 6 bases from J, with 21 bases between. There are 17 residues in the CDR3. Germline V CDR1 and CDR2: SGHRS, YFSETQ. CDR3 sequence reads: CASSLDIPNRDTNGYTF. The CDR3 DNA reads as TGCGCCAGCAGCTTGGATATACCCAACCGGGACACCAATGGCTACACCTTC.

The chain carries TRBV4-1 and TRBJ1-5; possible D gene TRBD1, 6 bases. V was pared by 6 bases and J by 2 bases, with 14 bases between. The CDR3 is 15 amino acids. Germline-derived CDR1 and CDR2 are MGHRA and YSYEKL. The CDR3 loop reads CASSFQGTGNQPQHF. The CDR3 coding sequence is TGCGCCAGCAGTTTTCAGGGGACTGGCAATCAGCCCCAGCATTTT.

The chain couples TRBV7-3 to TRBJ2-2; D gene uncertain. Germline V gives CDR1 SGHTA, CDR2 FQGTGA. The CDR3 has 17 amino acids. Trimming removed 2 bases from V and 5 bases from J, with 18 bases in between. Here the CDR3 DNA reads TGTGCCAGCAGCTTAGTCGGGCCGCAGATTAGAACCGGGGAGCTGTTTTTT. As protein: CASSLVGPQIRTGELFF.

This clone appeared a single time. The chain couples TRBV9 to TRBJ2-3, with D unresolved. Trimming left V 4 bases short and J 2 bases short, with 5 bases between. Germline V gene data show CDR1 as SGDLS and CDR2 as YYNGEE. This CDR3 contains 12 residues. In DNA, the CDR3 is TGTGCCAGCAGCCAAAACACAGATACGCAGTATTTT. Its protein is CASSQNTDTQYF. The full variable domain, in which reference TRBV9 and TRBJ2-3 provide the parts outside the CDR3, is DSGVTQTPKHLITATGQRVTLRCSPRSGDLSVYWYQQSLDQGLQFLIQYYNGEERAKGNILERFSAQQFPDLHSELNLSSLELGDSALYFCASSQNTDTQYFGPGTRLTVL.

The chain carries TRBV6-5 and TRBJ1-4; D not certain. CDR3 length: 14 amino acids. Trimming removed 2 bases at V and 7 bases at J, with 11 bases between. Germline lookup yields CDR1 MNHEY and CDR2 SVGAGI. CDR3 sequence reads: CASSYGPRGEKLFF. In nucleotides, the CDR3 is TGTGCCAGCAGTTACGGCCCACGGGGTGAAAAACTGTTTTTT.

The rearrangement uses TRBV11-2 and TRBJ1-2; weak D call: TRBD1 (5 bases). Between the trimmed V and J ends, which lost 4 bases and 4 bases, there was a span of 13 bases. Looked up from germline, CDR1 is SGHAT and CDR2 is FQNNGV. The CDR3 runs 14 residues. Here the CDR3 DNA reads TGTGCCAGCAGCTCTGCACGGGGCCTCTATGGCTACACCTTC. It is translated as CASSSARGLYGYTF.

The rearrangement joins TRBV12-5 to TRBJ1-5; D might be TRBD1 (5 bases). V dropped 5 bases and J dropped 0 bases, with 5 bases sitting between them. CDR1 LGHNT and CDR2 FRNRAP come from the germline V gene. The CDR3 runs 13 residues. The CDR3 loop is CASGDSSNQPQHF. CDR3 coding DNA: TGTGCTAGTGGTGACAGTAGCAATCAGCCCCAGCATTTT. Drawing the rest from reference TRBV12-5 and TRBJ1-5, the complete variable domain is DARVTQTPRHKVTEMGQEVTMRCQPILGHNTVFWYRQTMMQGLELLAYFRNRAPLDDSGMPKDRFSAEMPDATLATLKIQPSEPRDSAVYFCASGDSSNQPQHFGDGTRLSIL.

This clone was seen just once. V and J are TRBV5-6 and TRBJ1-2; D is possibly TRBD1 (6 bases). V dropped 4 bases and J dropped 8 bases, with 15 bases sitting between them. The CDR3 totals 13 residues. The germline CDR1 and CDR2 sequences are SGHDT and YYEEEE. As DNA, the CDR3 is TGTGCCAGCAGCCCCGAAGGGGGGGGAGGCTACACCTTC. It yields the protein CASSPEGGGGYTF.